These 22 T cell receptor beta chains share one sample of origin, sequenced in a study of T-cell memory formation after mild COVID-19 (dated by TCRdb to about 2021). Preparation of the library involved 5' RACE. The reads were generated on an Illumina NovaSeq 6000. In-frame beta chains were kept once TCRdb had trimmed the public reads at Q25 with fastp and called clones with MiXCR. Every distinct CDR3 protein forms one entry, paired with its most common genes and DNA. The sample includes hundreds of thousands of distinct CDR3 sequences, with over 15% observed a single time. The top ten constitute 3.5% of the sample. Sequenced material: PBMCs or a T cell subset sorted from them (not recorded which). These receptors all stem from a man in his late teens or twenties who had mild COVID-19 (a few samples of this study predate the infection). The sample titles of this study are shuffled in the database, so cell type and time point are left out; the donor was told from shared clones.

The gene calls are TRBV20-1 and TRBJ1-2, with a tentative D call TRBD1 (6 bases). Per germline, CDR1 DFQATT and CDR2 SNEGSKA (reference sequence). V lost 5 bases to trimming and J lost 4 bases, with 20 bases between them. The CDR3 extends over 15 amino acids. The CDR3 sequence: CSAHSTGGGSYGYTF. The CDR3 nucleotides read TGCAGTGCTCATTCAACCGGGGGGGGCAGCTATGGCTACACCTTC.

The chain joins TRBV18 to TRBJ1-1; possible D gene TRBD1, 6 bases. The CDR3 loop spans 18 amino acids. Germline-derived CDR1 and CDR2 are KGHSH and LQKENI. V lost 1 base and J lost 4, with 22 bases in between. CDR3: CASSPLRKGGGSSTEAFF. The DNA of the CDR3 is TGTGCCAGCTCACCACTCAGGAAGGGGGGCGGGTCAAGCACTGAAGCTTTCTTT.

This chain connects TRBV4-1 to TRBJ1-6; no clear D. The germline V gene has CDR1 MGHRA and CDR2 YSYEKL. V was pared by 4 bases and J by 9 bases, with 25 bases between. The CDR3 runs 18 residues. The CDR3 DNA is TGCGCCAGCAGCCGAGGAAGGGTTGGGCAGGCTCCACGTTCACCCCTCCACTTT. Amino acids: CASSRGRVGQAPRSPLHF.

This clonotype came up a few times. V is TRBV4-1 and J is TRBJ1-2; tentatively, D is TRBD1 (6 bases). V gave up 5 bases and J gave up 0 bases, with 13 bases separating them. CDR1 is MGHRA and CDR2 is YSYEKL in the germline V gene. The CDR3 consists of 15 residues. The CDR3 bases are TGCGCCAGCAGCGCCGGGACACAGACTAACTATGGCTACACCTTC. It translates to CASSAGTQTNYGYTF.

CDR3 loop: CSTPGRGNQPQHF. The DNA of the CDR3 is TGCAGTACGCCGGGACGGGGCAATCAGCCCCAGCATTTT. The chain links TRBV20-1 to TRBJ1-5; D is perhaps TRBD1 (5 bases). The CDR3 covers 13 residues. Germline CDR1 and CDR2: DFQATT and SNEGSKA (reference sequence). V was shortened by 8 bases and J by 2 bases, with 13 bases between the two germline ends.

This clonotype was picked up one time. The chain couples TRBV20-1 to TRBJ1-5; maybe TRBD1 (5 bases). Germline V lookup: CDR1 DFQATT, CDR2 SNEGSKA (reference sequence). V shed 5 bases and J shed 3 bases, with 17 bases lying between them. This CDR3 spans 15 amino acids. The CDR3 sequence: CSASLGTAVNQPQHF. In DNA, the CDR3 is TGCAGTGCTTCACTCGGGACGGCTGTCAATCAGCCCCAGCATTTT.

This clonotype was observed at least ten times. This chain uses TRBV7-9 with TRBJ1-2; TRBD1 might be the D (5 bases). CDR1 and CDR2 from the germline V gene are SEHNR and FQNEAQ (reference sequence). Trimming removed 5 bases from V and 8 bases from J, with 12 bases in between. The CDR3 spans 12 residues. The CDR3 sequence is CASSPRQRGYTF. The DNA of the CDR3 is TGTGCCAGCAGCCCCCGACAGAGAGGCTACACCTTC.

The rearrangement joins TRBV4-3 to TRBJ2-5; a weak D match, TRBD2 (6 bases). CDR3 length: 15 amino acids. Germline CDR1 is LGHNA and CDR2 is YSLEER. The V end lost 4 bases, the J end lost 3 bases, and 15 bases lay between the germline ends. In nucleotides, the CDR3 is TGCGCCAGCAGCCCCCGGAGGGAACGTAAAGAGACCCAGTACTTC. Its translation: CASSPRRERKETQYF.

The rearrangement joins TRBV7-3 to TRBJ2-3, with D tentatively TRBD2 (6 bases). From germline, CDR1 is SGHTA and CDR2 FQGTGA. The CDR3 spans 13 residues. Trimming removed 0 bases from V and 13 bases from J, with 14 bases in between. CDR3: CASSLTPLATEYF. The CDR3 coding sequence is TGTGCCAGCAGCTTAACCCCACTAGCCACGGAGTATTTT.

This clonotype showed up just a few times. The chain joins TRBV5-6 to TRBJ2-1; 9 nucleotides align to TRBD1. The CDR3 covers 14 residues. The V gene's germline CDR1 is SGHDT and CDR2 YYEEEE. J gave up 9 bases and V 1 base, and 5 bases lay outside the gene matches. The CDR3 protein is CASSLRDRASEQFF. CDR3 sequence (DNA): TGTGCCAGCAGCTTGCGGGACAGGGCTAGTGAGCAGTTCTTC. The whole variable domain, filled in from reference TRBV5-6 and TRBJ2-1, reads DAGVTQSPTHLIKTRGQQVTLRCSPKSGHDTVSWYQQALGQGPQFIFQYYEEEERQRGNFPDRFSGHQFPNYSSELNVNALLLGDSALYLCASSLRDRASEQFFGPGTRLTVL.

The table lists this clonotype with a few counts. This chain joins TRBV5-6 and TRBJ1-5; TRBD1 might be the D (6 bases). The V gene lost 4 bases and the J gene lost 2 bases, with 13 bases spanning the gap. Germline lookup yields CDR1 SGHDT and CDR2 YYEEEE. The CDR3 has 15 residues. DNA for the CDR3: TGTGCCAGCAGCCTTACAGGGAGAGGCAATCAGCCCCAGCATTTT. It translates to CASSLTGRGNQPQHF.

This clonotype occurred a few times. This chain connects TRBV9 to TRBJ2-2, with D uncertain. The germline gives CDR1 SGDLS, CDR2 YYNGEE. Trimming left V 0 bases short and J 0 bases short, with 6 bases between. The CDR3 has 15 amino acids. The CDR3 is CASSVGPANTGELFF. The CDR3 DNA sequence: TGTGCCAGCAGCGTAGGGCCAGCGAACACCGGGGAGCTGTTTTTT.

This clonotype has only a few counts. The rearrangement joins TRBV24-1 to TRBJ2-2, with D uncertain. The V gene's germline CDR1 is KGHDR and CDR2 SFDVKD. The V gene lost 4 bases and the J gene lost 7 bases, with 18 bases spanning the gap. This CDR3 comprises 16 residues. The CDR3, as DNA: TGTGCCACCAGTGACGCCAAGAGGTTCGACATCGGGGAGCTGTTTTTT. Translation: CATSDAKRFDIGELFF.

This sequence joins TRBV12-3 or TRBV12-4 and TRBJ1-1; D is uncertain. V was clipped by 3 bases and J by 9 bases, with 14 bases between them. The CDR3 loop spans 13 amino acids. The CDR3 reads CASSFYLLEKAFF. The CDR3 DNA is TGTGCCAGCAGTTTCTATTTATTAGAGAAAGCTTTCTTT.

The chain recombines TRBV4-1 with TRBJ2-3, with TRBD2 identical over 9 bases. V lost 0 bases to trimming and J lost 4 bases; unmatched junction nucleotides: 2. From germline, CDR1 is MGHRA and CDR2 YSYEKL. The CDR3 spans 15 residues. CDR3 sequence reads: CASSQEGGGADTQYF. The CDR3 DNA follows: TGCGCCAGCAGCCAAGAAGGCGGGGGGGCAGATACGCAGTATTTT.

This clonotype was recorded a few times. The chain employs TRBV6-5 and TRBJ1-2; D call uncertain. The CDR3 has 12 residues. The germline V gene has CDR1 MNHEY and CDR2 SVGAGI. V lost 6 bases to trimming and J lost 6 bases, with 11 bases between them. The CDR3 sequence: CASRFGTHGYTF. In DNA, the CDR3 is TGTGCCAGCAGATTCGGTACGCATGGCTACACCTTC.

The chain links TRBV20-1 to TRBJ2-5, with 8 bases matching TRBD2. J gave up 8 bases and V 0 bases, and 14 bases lay outside the gene matches. Per the germline V gene, CDR1 is DFQATT and CDR2 is SNEGSKA (reference sequence). This CDR3 contains 16 residues. CDR3 sequence reads: CSARDPGGAGEGTQYF. The CDR3 DNA reads TGCAGTGCTAGAGATCCTGGGGGAGCGGGGGAGGGAACCCAGTACTTC.

This clonotype has at least ten counts. The chain uses TRBV5-1 and TRBJ2-7; D unclear. The V gene's germline CDR1 is SGHRS and CDR2 YFSETQ. This CDR3 has 14 residues. V shed 2 bases and J shed 4 bases, with 13 bases lying between them. The CDR3 protein is CASSLSPGQYEQYV. CDR3 bases: TGCGCCAGCAGCTTAAGTCCCGGGCAGTACGAGCAGTACGTC.

This clonotype occurred a few times. The chain has TRBV10-3 and TRBJ2-5; 10 bases match TRBD1. The CDR3 runs to 15 residues. Germline V lookup: CDR1 ENHRY, CDR2 SYGVKD. V was clipped by 4 bases and J by 1 base; unmatched bases: 3. In DNA, the CDR3 is TGTGCCATCAGTGGACAGGGGGCACCCCAAGAGACCCAGTACTTC. It specifies CAISGQGAPQETQYF.

The chain has TRBV7-2 and TRBJ2-3; 11 positions agree with TRBD2. CDR3 size: 17 residues. Germline V lookup: CDR1 SGHTA, CDR2 FQGNSA. Trimming took 2 bases from V and 7 from J; bases not matched to a gene: 11. CDR3 protein: CASSLLAGGLIKNTQYF. The DNA for the CDR3 is TGTGCCAGCAGCTTACTAGCGGGGGGACTAATCAAAAATACGCAGTATTTT.

A note on this clonotype: This may stem from a read error, because a much larger clone lies one nucleotide away. The chain is built from TRBV6-1 and TRBJ1-1; 9 nucleotides align to TRBD1. The J segment lost 1 base and the V segment lost 7 bases, leaving 4 bases of the junction unmatched. CDR3 length: 14 residues. Germline V lookup: CDR1 MNHNS, CDR2 SASEGT. CDR3 bases: TGTGCCAGCATCCCGGGACAGGGGAACACTGAAGCTTTCTTT. The encoded protein is CASIPGQGNTEAFF.

This chain uses TRBV5-1 with TRBJ1-3; 7 nucleotides align to TRBD1. With 3 bases clipped from V and 4 bases from J, the junction kept 4 bases outside the gene matches. This CDR3 contains 14 residues. CDR1 SGHRS and CDR2 YFSETQ come from the germline V gene. In DNA, the CDR3 is TGCGCCAGCAGCTCAGGGGGGGCAGGAAACACCATATATTTT. Translation gives CASSSGGAGNTIYF.